The 25 T cell receptor beta chains below come from one sample, sequenced in a study of vaccination effects on CD4 cells after COVID-19. Peptide-pool stimulation followed by sequencing identified expanded antigen-specific CD4+ clonotypes in the ViraFEST assay. Upon completion of around eleven days in culture, CD4+ T cells were isolated. Vaccine recipients lacked prior SARS-CoV-2 infection and had negative nucleocapsid antibodies. Here immunoSEQ multiplex PCR was the method, and the copy in TCRdb shows in-frame clones only, minus some. The sample lists approximately 74,000 clones, about four fifths occurring once. Their cognate antigens are unknown. Sequencing used CD4+ T cells from PBMCs cultured with HCoV-NL63 spike peptides, obtained before COVID-19 vaccination. These receptors all come from a human donor who received a COVID-19 vaccine.

This clone has a single count. The chain couples TRBV27 to TRBJ2-1; D may be TRBD1 or TRBD2 (6 bases each). Germline CDR1 and CDR2: MNHEY and SMNVEV (reference sequence). The CDR3 length is 20 residues. V was clipped by 2 bases and J by 8 bases, with 31 bases between them. CDR3 in DNA: TGTGCCAGCAGTTTACTAACCCTTGGGGGGCCCGGACCGGGGCGACATGAGCAGTTCTTC. Amino acid sequence: CASSLLTLGGPGPGRHEQFF.

This clone occurred once. The rearrangement joins TRBV11-2 to TRBJ2-7; TRBD2 is a possible D gene (5 bases). Looked up from germline, CDR1 is SGHAT and CDR2 is FQNNGV. The CDR3 has 14 amino acids. Trimming cost V 3 bases and J 3 bases, with 12 bases left between them. The CDR3 loop reads CASSLGLAIYEQYV. In DNA, the CDR3 is TGTGCCAGCAGCTTGGGTCTAGCTATCTACGAGCAGTACGTC.

About this clone: Since no conserved phenylalanine or tryptophan closes the CDR3, a read error is the likely cause. No DNA is shown, since the ends of the CDR3 on it are uncertain; the CDR3 is the one TCRdb lists. This chain uses TRBV23-1 with TRBJ2-7; the table names TRBD1, a call not compared with the DNA. TRBV23-1 is assigned to the ORF class and has an uncertain function. 13 amino acids form the CDR3, both terminal residues included. The CDR3 reads CASSQNRDRGAPI.

The CDR3 DNA sequence: TGCGCCAGCAGCTTGGAGGGTCATAGCAATCAGCCCCAGCATTTT. It specifies CASSLEGHSNQPQHF. This sequence joins TRBV5-1 and TRBJ1-5; D remains unclear. CDR3 length: 15 amino acids. Germline V CDR1 and CDR2: SGHRS, YFSETQ. The V gene lost 0 bases and the J gene lost 0 bases, with 7 bases spanning the gap.

The rearrangement joins TRBV6-5 to TRBJ2-7; D uncertain. V shed 5 bases and J shed 0 bases, with 8 bases lying between them. In germline, CDR1 is MNHEY, CDR2 SVGAGI. The CDR3 is 13 residues long. The CDR3 DNA is TGTGCCAGCAGTCCCCGGGCCTCCTACGAGCAGTACGTC. Translation: CASSPRASYEQYV.

The J gene is TRBJ2-1, the V gene TRBV15, with TRBD1 identical over 7 bases. Germline CDR1 is LNHNV and CDR2 is YYDKDF (reference sequence). There are 16 residues in the CDR3. V shed 0 bases, J shed 0 bases, and the junction held 2 bases outside the gene matches. CDR3 residues: CATSRDRGSSYNEQFF. DNA of the CDR3: TGTGCCACCAGCAGAGACAGGGGGAGCTCCTACAATGAGCAGTTCTTC.

This clone was seen only a few times. The J gene is TRBJ2-7, the V gene TRBV10-1; 10 nucleotides align to TRBD1. CDR1 is WNHNN and CDR2 is SYGVQD in the germline V gene (reference sequence). CDR3 length equals 14 residues. After removal of 6 bases from V and 4 bases from J, the junction contained 6 bases not matched to a gene. CDR3 nucleotides: TGCGCCAGCAGACCGGACAGGGGGTGGTACGAGCAGTACGTC. Residues: CASRPDRGWYEQYV.

The chain is built from TRBV19 and TRBJ2-5, with TRBD1 matching over 8 bases. This CDR3 is built from 18 residues. V gave up 1 base and J gave up 1 base; unmatched junction bases: 11. CDR1 is LNHDA and CDR2 is SQIVND in the germline V gene (reference sequence). The CDR3 region is CASSIGRTGYTPQETQYF. The CDR3 bases are TGTGCCAGTAGTATAGGTAGGACAGGGTATACACCCCAAGAGACCCAGTACTTC.

The CDR3: CAWSVGQYNSPLHF. In DNA, the CDR3 is TGTGCCTGGAGTGTAGGGCAGTATAATTCACCCCTCCACTTT. The chain carries TRBV30 and TRBJ1-6, with D hard to call. Germline CDR1 and CDR2: GTSNPN and SVGIG (reference sequence). Trimming removed 0 bases at V and 4 bases at J, with 7 bases between. CDR3 length equals 14 residues.

This clone is a singleton in its sample. The chain couples TRBV3-1 (or the pseudogene TRBV3-2) to TRBJ2-7; D possibly corresponds to TRBD1 (5 bases). Per germline, CDR1 LGHDT and CDR2 YNNKEL (reference sequence). The CDR3 length is 14 residues. V was cut by 5 bases and J by 0 bases, with 11 bases left in between. The CDR3 region has the DNA TGTGCCAGCAGCAATGGACACAGCTCCTACGAGCAGTACGTC. It encodes CASSNGHSSYEQYV.

The chain links TRBV6-4 to TRBJ2-5; D perhaps matches TRBD1 (5 bases). The length of the CDR3 is 13 residues. The V gene lost 2 bases and the J gene lost 7 bases, with 11 bases spanning the gap. CDR1 is MRHNA and CDR2 is SNTAGT in the germline V gene. CDR3: CASSDVPQGTQYF. The CDR3 DNA follows: TGTGCCAGCAGTGACGTCCCCCAGGGGACCCAGTACTTC.

The CDR3 loop is CAISESPGARSGELFF. In DNA form, the CDR3 reads TGTGCCATCAGTGAGTCGCCAGGGGCCAGAAGCGGGGAGCTGTTTTTT. The chain has TRBV10-3 and TRBJ2-2, with D possibly TRBD1 on 6 matching bases. Trimming pared 0 bases from V and 7 bases from J, leaving 15 bases between. CDR1 is ENHRY, CDR2 SYGVKD, per germline. This CDR3 has 16 residues.

This chain uses TRBV7-2 with TRBJ2-2, with 9 nucleotides matching TRBD2. Germline-derived CDR1 and CDR2 are SGHTA and FQGNSA. Trimming took 2 bases from V and 6 from J; bases not matched to a gene: 4. This CDR3 comprises 15 residues. The CDR3 nucleotides are TGTGCCAGCAGCTTACGCGGGGGGGCGCCCGGGGAGCTGTTTTTT. It translates to CASSLRGGAPGELFF.

This chain connects TRBV3-1 (or the pseudogene TRBV3-2) to TRBJ2-2; TRBD1 matches 9 bases. The CDR3 is made up of 16 amino acids. Germline CDR1 LGHDT, CDR2 YNNKEL (reference sequence). Losses at the gene ends were 3 bases for V and 7 bases for J; bases not matched to a gene: 9. The DNA for the CDR3 is TGTGCCAGCAGCCATCCTGGGACAGGGCGTATCGGGGAGCTGTTTTTT. Its protein product is CASSHPGTGRIGELFF.

The chain has TRBV7-3 and TRBJ2-6, with D perhaps being TRBD1 or TRBD2 (5 bases each). Germline CDR1 is SGHTA and CDR2 is FQGTGA. This CDR3 has 17 residues. With 5 bases removed from V and 13 bases from J, the gap between germline ends came to 27 bases. In nucleotides, the CDR3 is TGTGCCAGCAGCAATTCTCCGGGGCCTACGGTTCCAAATGTCCTGACTTTC. Translating it yields CASSNSPGPTVPNVLTF.

The chain recombines TRBV5-1 with TRBJ2-5; TRBD1 matches at 9 bases. Germline CDR1 and CDR2: SGHRS and YFSETQ. V lost 5 bases, J lost 2 bases, and 7 bases stayed unmatched. The CDR3 contains 15 residues. The CDR3 spells CASRRTGATQETQYF. CDR3 in DNA: TGCGCCAGCAGAAGGACAGGGGCCACTCAAGAGACCCAGTACTTC.

This rearrangement joins TRBV24-1 to TRBJ1-1, with D maybe TRBD1 (6 bases). Germline CDR1 is KGHDR and CDR2 is SFDVKD. Between the trimmed V and J ends, which lost 8 bases and 1 base, there was a span of 22 bases. The CDR3 has 17 amino acids. The CDR3 is CATTHGFGQGRNTEAFF. CDR3 nucleotide sequence: TGTGCCACCACCCACGGGTTCGGGCAGGGGAGGAACACTGAAGCTTTCTTT.

The V gene is TRBV3-1 (or the pseudogene TRBV3-2), the J gene TRBJ1-5; no definite D call. The CDR3 is 13 residues long. The germline V and J ends were trimmed by 3 bases and 5 bases, with 8 bases remaining between them. CDR1 is LGHDT, CDR2 YNNKEL, per germline (reference sequence). As DNA, the CDR3 is TGTGCCAGCAGCCAGTATGGGGATCAGCCCCAGCATTTT. Amino acid sequence: CASSQYGDQPQHF.

This clone was recorded a few times. The V call is TRBV1, the J call TRBJ1-5. TRBV1 is annotated as a pseudogene. The CDR3 has 15 amino acids. CDR3 bases: TGCACCAGCAGCCAAGATCACCCCGACAATCAGCCCCAGCATTTT. Protein: CTSSQDHPDNQPQHF.

The chain couples TRBV30 to TRBJ2-3; 8 nucleotides line up with TRBD2. CDR3 size: 14 residues. From germline, CDR1 is GTSNPN and CDR2 SVGIG (reference sequence). V lost 3 bases and J lost 1; bases outside the gene matches: 3. The CDR3 protein is CAWRVGGGTDTQYF. DNA for the CDR3: TGTGCCTGGAGGGTCGGGGGGGGCACAGATACGCAGTATTTT.

This chain links TRBV11-2 with TRBJ1-2; the D is unclear. Germline assignment: CDR1 SGHAT and CDR2 FQNNGV. The V gene lost 5 bases and the J gene lost 2 bases, with 12 bases spanning the gap. The CDR3 totals 14 residues. The CDR3: CASSEQVLNYGYTF. The CDR3 DNA reads TGTGCCAGCAGCGAACAAGTACTAAACTATGGCTACACCTTC.

The rearrangement uses TRBV10-2 and TRBJ2-1; D is unclear. The V gene lost 7 bases and the J gene lost 4 bases, with 11 bases spanning the gap. The germline V gene encodes CDR1 WSHSY and CDR2 SAAADI. CDR3 length: 13 amino acids. The CDR3 nucleotides read TGCGCCAGCATGGAAGGAGCATACAATGAGCAGTTCTTC. This sequence encodes CASMEGAYNEQFF.

The chain joins TRBV5-1 to TRBJ2-2; no reliable D call. Trimming cost V 5 bases and J 0 bases, with 8 bases left between them. The CDR3 is 14 residues long. CDR1 SGHRS and CDR2 YFSETQ come from the germline V gene. For the CDR3, the DNA is TGCGCCAGCAGGGACGGACCGAACACCGGGGAGCTGTTTTTT. The encoded protein is CASRDGPNTGELFF.

The V call is TRBV18, the J call TRBJ2-3, with D tentatively TRBD1 or TRBD2 (5 bases each). Deletions cut 0 bases from V and 2 bases from J, with 12 bases between. This CDR3 has 16 amino acids. The germline gives CDR1 KGHSH, CDR2 LQKENI. The DNA of the CDR3 is TGTGCCAGCTCACCACCGTGGGGGAGATCCACAGATACGCAGTATTTT. This encodes CASSPPWGRSTDTQYF.

This rearrangement joins TRBV5-4 to TRBJ2-3; D is possibly TRBD1 (6 bases). This CDR3 has 13 amino acids. Germline CDR1 reads SGHNT; CDR2 reads YYREEE (reference sequence). V lost 1 base and J lost 5, with 8 bases in between. CDR3 amino acids: CASSLTGQDTQYF. DNA of the CDR3: TGTGCCAGCAGCTTGACGGGACAAGATACGCAGTATTTT.